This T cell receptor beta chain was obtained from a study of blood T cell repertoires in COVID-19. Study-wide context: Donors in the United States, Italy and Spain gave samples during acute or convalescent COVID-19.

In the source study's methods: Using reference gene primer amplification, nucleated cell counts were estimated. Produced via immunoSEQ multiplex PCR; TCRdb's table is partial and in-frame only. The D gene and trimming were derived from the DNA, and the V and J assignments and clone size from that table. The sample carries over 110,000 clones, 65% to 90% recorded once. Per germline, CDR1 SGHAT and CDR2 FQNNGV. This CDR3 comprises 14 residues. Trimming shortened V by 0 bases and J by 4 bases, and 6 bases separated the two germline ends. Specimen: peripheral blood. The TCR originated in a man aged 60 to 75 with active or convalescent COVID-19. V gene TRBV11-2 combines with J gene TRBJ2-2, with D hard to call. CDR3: CASSLDLSTGELFF. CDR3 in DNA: TGTGCCAGCAGCTTAGATCTGAGCACCGGGGAGCTGTTTTTT.